Listed below are T cell receptor beta chains from one sample, sequenced in a study of T cell changes during pregnancy in multiple sclerosis. Sequencing used immunoSEQ multiplex PCR; TCRdb keeps in-frame clones, though not all of them. The sample has more than 55,000 clones, 75% to 90% seen once. This sample comprised peripheral blood, obtained after pregnancy. These receptors were collected from a female donor with multiple sclerosis, enrolled in a pregnancy study. CDR3s include the opening cysteine and the closing phenylalanine or tryptophan. Fields, in order: clone size, V gene, D gene, J gene, CDR3 protein, CDR3 DNA. D genes are given only for firm matches. Clone sizes are given selectively: once, few, many, or a class where the clone is expanded.

clone size: NA
V gene: TRBV2
D gene: NA
J gene: TRBJ2-3
CDR3 protein: CASSEASDTQYF
CDR3 DNA: TGTGCCAGCAGTGAAGCTTCGGATACGCAGTATTTT

clone size: NA
V gene: TRBV30
D gene: TRBD1
J gene: TRBJ2-2
CDR3 protein: CAWSVNWDRVVDTGELFF
CDR3 DNA: TGTGCCTGGAGTGTAAATTGGGACAGGGTTGTCGACACCGGGGAGCTGTTTTTT

clone size: once
V gene: TRBV19
D gene: NA
J gene: TRBJ1-2
CDR3 protein: CASSIRANYGYTF
CDR3 DNA: TGTGCCAGTAGTATCCGGGCTAACTATGGCTACACCTTC

clone size: NA
V gene: TRBV29-1
D gene: NA
J gene: TRBJ1-3
CDR3 protein: CSVSVTASGNTIYF
CDR3 DNA: TGCAGCGTTTCGGTGACAGCTTCTGGAAACACCATATATTTT

clone size: NA
V gene: TRBV19
D gene: NA
J gene: TRBJ2-6
CDR3 protein: CASSRWGVSGANVLTF
CDR3 DNA: TGTGCCAGTAGTCGGTGGGGAGTCTCTGGGGCCAACGTCCTGACTTTC

clone size: once
V gene: TRBV9
D gene: NA
J gene: TRBJ2-7
CDR3 protein: CASSFTGRNDEQYF
CDR3 DNA: TGTGCCAGCAGCTTTACAGGGCGTAACGACGAGCAGTACTTC

clone size: NA
V gene: TRBV29-1
D gene: NA
J gene: TRBJ1-1
CDR3 protein: CSVRPRGAGHTEAFF
CDR3 DNA: TGCAGCGTCCGACCTAGGGGCGCCGGGCACACTGAAGCTTTCTTT

clone size: NA
V gene: TRBV27
D gene: NA
J gene: TRBJ1-2
CDR3 protein: CASSEIRQQGFYGYTF
CDR3 DNA: TGTGCCAGCAGCGAGATTCGACAACAGGGATTCTATGGCTACACCTTC

clone size: NA
V gene: TRBV15
D gene: NA
J gene: TRBJ1-4
CDR3 protein: CATSRTVYEKLFF
CDR3 DNA: TGTGCCACCAGCAGGACAGTTTATGAAAAACTGTTTTTT

clone size: NA
V gene: TRBV7-6
D gene: NA
J gene: TRBJ2-6
CDR3 protein: CASSPPGANVLTF
CDR3 DNA: TGTGCCAGCAGCCCCCCGGGGGCCAACGTCCTGACTTTC

clone size: NA
V gene: TRBV18
D gene: TRBD2
J gene: TRBJ2-1
CDR3 protein: CASHLERGAYNEQFF
CDR3 DNA: TGTGCCAGCCATCTAGAGCGGGGGGCCTACAATGAGCAGTTCTTC

clone size: NA
V gene: TRBV19
D gene: TRBD1
J gene: TRBJ2-7
CDR3 protein: CASSSTGGESYEQYF
CDR3 DNA: TGTGCCAGTAGTAGCACAGGGGGCGAAAGCTACGAGCAGTACTTC

clone size: NA
V gene: TRBV2
D gene: NA
J gene: TRBJ1-2
CDR3 protein: CARKGAGLYGYTF
CDR3 DNA: TGTGCCCGAAAAGGGGCAGGGCTTTATGGCTACACCTTC

clone size: NA
V gene: TRBV5-8
D gene: NA
J gene: TRBJ2-1
CDR3 protein: CASSLKAVARSDEQFF
CDR3 DNA: TGTGCCAGCAGCTTGAAGGCGGTTGCTCGGTCGGATGAGCAGTTCTTC

clone size: NA
V gene: TRBV15
D gene: TRBD1
J gene: TRBJ2-7
CDR3 protein: CATSRTGGPRESQYF
CDR3 DNA: TGTGCCACCAGCAGGACAGGGGGCCCGAGGGAATCGCAGTACTTC

clone size: once
V gene: TRBV30
D gene: NA
J gene: TRBJ2-7
CDR3 protein: CASSPGLTYEQYF
CDR3 DNA: TGTGCCTCCTCACCGGGACTGACCTACGAGCAGTACTTC

clone size: NA
V gene: TRBV19
D gene: TRBD1
J gene: TRBJ1-4
CDR3 protein: CASSSQDRVEKLFF
CDR3 DNA: TGTGCCAGTAGCTCACAGGACAGGGTGGAAAAACTGTTTTTT

clone size: NA
V gene: TRBV5-1
D gene: NA
J gene: TRBJ2-5
CDR3 protein: CASSPERGETQYF
CDR3 DNA: TGCGCCAGCAGCCCTGAAAGGGGGGAGACCCAGTACTTC

clone size: NA
V gene: TRBV7-2
D gene: TRBD1
J gene: TRBJ1-2
CDR3 protein: CASSLVGQGAFGYTF
CDR3 DNA: TGTGCCAGCAGCTTAGTAGGACAGGGGGCTTTTGGCTACACCTTC

clone size: NA
V gene: TRBV7-2
D gene: TRBD1
J gene: TRBJ1-6
CDR3 protein: CASSLQGAHGYSPLHF
CDR3 DNA: TGTGCCAGCAGCTTACAGGGGGCGCACGGGTATTCACCCCTCCACTTT

clone size: NA
V gene: TRBV7-2
D gene: NA
J gene: TRBJ1-2
CDR3 protein: CASSPSGGQNYGYTF
CDR3 DNA: TGTGCCAGCAGCCCCTCGGGAGGACAGAACTATGGCTACACCTTC

clone size: once
V gene: TRBV30
D gene: NA
J gene: TRBJ1-3
CDR3 protein: CAWRFGGASGNTIYF
CDR3 DNA: TGTGCCTGGCGTTTCGGTGGGGCCTCTGGAAACACCATATATTTT

clone size: NA
V gene: TRBV30
D gene: NA
J gene: TRBJ2-2
CDR3 protein: CAWSRQAGELFF
CDR3 DNA: TGTGCCTGGAGCCGACAGGCCGGGGAGCTGTTTTTT

clone size: NA
V gene: TRBV7-2
D gene: NA
J gene: TRBJ1-2
CDR3 protein: CASSFGDYGYTF
CDR3 DNA: TGTGCCAGCAGCTTTGGAGACTATGGCTACACCTTC

clone size: NA
V gene: TRBV6-5
D gene: TRBD1
J gene: TRBJ2-5
CDR3 protein: CASSWRTGGQETQYF
CDR3 DNA: TGTGCCAGCAGTTGGCGGACAGGGGGTCAAGAGACCCAGTACTTC

clone size: once
V gene: TRBV5-6
D gene: TRBD2
J gene: TRBJ2-1
CDR3 protein: CASSLGTSGYNEQFF
CDR3 DNA: TGTGCCAGCAGCTTAGGGACTAGCGGATACAATGAGCAGTTCTTC

clone size: NA
V gene: TRBV28
D gene: TRBD1
J gene: TRBJ1-2
CDR3 protein: CASSPPSDRVDGYTF
CDR3 DNA: TGTGCCAGCAGTCCTCCCTCAGACAGGGTAGATGGCTACACCTTC

clone size: NA
V gene: TRBV29-1
D gene: TRBD1
J gene: TRBJ1-1
CDR3 protein: CSVSGGGTEAFF
CDR3 DNA: TGCAGCGTTTCAGGGGGCGGCACTGAAGCTTTCTTT

clone size: NA
V gene: TRBV4-1
D gene: TRBD2
J gene: TRBJ2-1
CDR3 protein: CASSQALAGGRYEQFF
CDR3 DNA: TGCGCCAGCAGCCAGGCCCTAGCGGGGGGGCGGTATGAGCAGTTCTTC

clone size: few
V gene: TRBV28
D gene: NA
J gene: TRBJ2-1
CDR3 protein: CASSSSPNEQFF
CDR3 DNA: TGTGCCAGCAGTTCCTCCCCTAATGAGCAGTTCTTC

clone size: NA
V gene: TRBV10-3
D gene: NA
J gene: TRBJ1-1
CDR3 protein: CAISEQRTGPEAFF
CDR3 DNA: TGTGCCATCAGTGAACAACGAACAGGCCCTGAAGCTTTCTTT

clone size: once
V gene: TRBV19
D gene: NA
J gene: TRBJ1-5
CDR3 protein: CASSIVLGANHQPQHF
CDR3 DNA: TGTGCCAGTAGTATAGTATTGGGGGCCAACCATCAGCCCCAGCATTTT

clone size: NA
V gene: TRBV28
D gene: TRBD2
J gene: TRBJ2-1
CDR3 protein: CASSFSGRGVGNEQFF
CDR3 DNA: TGTGCCAGCAGTTTCTCGGGTCGGGGGGTAGGCAATGAGCAGTTCTTC

clone size: once
V gene: TRBV5-5
D gene: NA
J gene: TRBJ2-2
CDR3 protein: CASSLARASRTGELFF
CDR3 DNA: TGTGCCAGCAGCTTGGCCAGGGCGAGCCGAACCGGGGAGCTGTTTTTT

clone size: NA
V gene: TRBV6-6
D gene: TRBD2
J gene: TRBJ2-2
CDR3 protein: CASPGGGRVTGELFF
CDR3 DNA: TGTGCCAGTCCCGGGGGGGGGCGCGTTACCGGGGAGCTGTTTTTT

clone size: NA
V gene: TRBV28
D gene: TRBD1
J gene: TRBJ2-2
CDR3 protein: CATRDSANTGELFF
CDR3 DNA: TGTGCCACCCGGGACAGCGCGAACACCGGGGAGCTGTTTTTT

clone size: NA
V gene: TRBV5-4
D gene: TRBD1
J gene: TRBJ1-2
CDR3 protein: CASSPGQGRGYNYGYTF
CDR3 DNA: TGTGCCAGCAGCCCGGGACAGGGGCGCGGGTACAACTATGGCTACACCTTC

clone size: NA
V gene: TRBV5-1
D gene: NA
J gene: TRBJ2-1
CDR3 protein: CASSLMMTRALPYNEQFF
CDR3 DNA: TGCGCCAGCAGCCTAATGATGACCAGGGCGCTGCCCTACAATGAGCAGTTCTTC

clone size: NA
V gene: TRBV28
D gene: TRBD2
J gene: TRBJ2-3
CDR3 protein: CASSFRGGSATQYF
CDR3 DNA: TGTGCCAGCAGTTTTCGCGGGGGAAGTGCTACGCAGTATTTT